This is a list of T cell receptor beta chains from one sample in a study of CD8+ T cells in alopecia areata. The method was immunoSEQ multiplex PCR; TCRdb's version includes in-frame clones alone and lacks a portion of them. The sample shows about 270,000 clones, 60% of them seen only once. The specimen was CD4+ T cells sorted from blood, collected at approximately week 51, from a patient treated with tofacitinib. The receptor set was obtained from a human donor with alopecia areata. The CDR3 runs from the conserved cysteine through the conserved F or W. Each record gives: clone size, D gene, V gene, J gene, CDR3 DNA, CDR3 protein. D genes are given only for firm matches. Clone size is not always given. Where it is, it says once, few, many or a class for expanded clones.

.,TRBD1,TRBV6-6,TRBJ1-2,TGTGCCAGCAGTTACCCAACCCCCGGGACAGCTTATGGCTACACCTTC,CASSYPTPGTAYGYTF
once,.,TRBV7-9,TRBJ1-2,TGTGCCAGCCCGAGGGGGGCGGAGGGCTACACCTTC,CASPRGAEGYTF
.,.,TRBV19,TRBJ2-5,TGTGCCAGTAGTAATGCAGAGACCCAGTACTTC,CASSNAETQYF
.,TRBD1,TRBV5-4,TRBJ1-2,TGTGCCAGCAGCAGCCGGGACAGGGATGGCTACACCTTC,CASSSRDRDGYTF
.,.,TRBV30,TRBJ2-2,TGTGCCTGGAAGAGGGCCGGGGAGCTGTTTTTT,CAWKRAGELFF
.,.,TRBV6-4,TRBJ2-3,TGTGCCAGCAGACCGGACACTAGCACAGATACGCAGTATTTT,CASRPDTSTDTQYF
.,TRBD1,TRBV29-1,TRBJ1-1,TGCAGCGTTTCGGACAGGGAAGACACTGAAGCTTTCTTT,CSVSDREDTEAFF
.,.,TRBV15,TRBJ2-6,TGTGCCACCAGCAGGGGCTCTGGGGCCAACGTCCTGACTTTC,CATSRGSGANVLTF
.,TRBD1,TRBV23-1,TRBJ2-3,TGCGCCAGCAGTCCTCCCGATTGGACAGGGGCTATAGATACGCAGTATTTT,CASSPPDWTGAIDTQYF
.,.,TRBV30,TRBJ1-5,TGTGCCTGGAGTTTTGGAGGAGATCAGCCCCAGCATTTT,CAWSFGGDQPQHF
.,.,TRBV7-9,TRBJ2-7,TGTGCCAGCAGCTGGGACACCCTCGAGCAGTACTTC,CASSWDTLEQYF
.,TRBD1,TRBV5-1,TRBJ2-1,TGCGCCAGCAGCCCCGGGACAGACAATGAGCAGTTCTTC,CASSPGTDNEQFF
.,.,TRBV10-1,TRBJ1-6,TGCGCCAGCAGCCAGAGCGTTGGACCCCTCCACTTT,CASSQSVGPLHF
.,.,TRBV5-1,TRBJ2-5,TGCGCCAGCAGCTGGGGTAGGACAGCCAAACAAGAGACCCAGTACTTC,CASSWGRTAKQETQYF
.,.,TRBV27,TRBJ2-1,TGTGCCAGCAGTTTAGGTAGTCCGGCCCACTTCTTC,CASSLGSPAHFF
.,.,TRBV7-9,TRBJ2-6,TGTGCCAGCAACCAGGGGTCTGGGGCCAACGTCCTGACTTTC,CASNQGSGANVLTF
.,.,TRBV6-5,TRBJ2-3,TGTGCCAGCAGTTACCCGGCGGGGCATACGCAGTATTTT,CASSYPAGHTQYF
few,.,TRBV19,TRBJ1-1,TGTGCCAGTAGTATGTTTGGGGACACTGAAGCTTTCTTT,CASSMFGDTEAFF
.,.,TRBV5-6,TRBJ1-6,TGTGCCAGCAGCTTGTGGGGTCAGGCTGGTTCACCCCTCCACTTT,CASSLWGQAGSPLHF
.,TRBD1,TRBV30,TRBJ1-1,TGTGCCTGGACGGGACAGGGCTACACTGAAGCTTTCTTT,CAWTGQGYTEAFF